Given below is one TCR beta chain in context. It has no known antigen specificity. No clone much larger than this one lies a single base away; base qualities are absent. There are 16 amino acids in the CDR3, from cysteine to phenylalanine inclusive. This entry keeps only the CDR3 DNA: 48 bases, framed from base 1. Sequences ENHRY (CDR1) and SYGVKD (CDR2) are obtained from the germline V gene. The V end gives up 4 bases and the J end 1 base, leaving 7 bases in the junction not matched to a gene. These data belong to a study of shared clonotypes between healthy human individuals (dated by TCRdb to the early 2020s). Regarding the complete study: The cohort comprised a couple of women and three men aged 18 to 49 years. Leukapheresis yielded between about 0.9 and 8.9 billion PBMCs per donor. Different laboratories and diverse techniques were used to prepare libraries and sequence TCR repertoires, to increase sequencing depth and limit assay-specific biases. For each donor, three plates each were used for CD4 naive and CD4 memory, two plates were used for CD8 naive, and one plate was used for CD8 memory. To estimate repertoire size and how much clonotypes are shared between individuals, the study performed deep sequencing of blood TCR repertoires from about 5 healthy adults.

The donors were healthy, HIV-negative adults who had no recently reported acute infections or vaccinations. Every donor was a Caucasian adult residing in Nashville, Tennessee, USA. Magnetic negative selection was used to enrich CD4+ T cells, after which naive cells were positively selected on CD45RA and the negative fraction became the memory subset. After blood collection by leukapheresis, PBMCs were isolated using Ficoll-Histopaque density gradient centrifugation and then cryopreserved in the vapor phase of liquid nitrogen. Purity and quantity of every magnetically sorted T cell population were checked by analytical flow cytometry. Genomic DNA was isolated from every sorted fraction and measured by UV absorbance on a Nanodrop 2000c. Here is what the overall study found, with its caveats: Higher generation probabilities were observed for clonotypes shared by all four sorted-subset donors than for non-shared clonotypes. When a few donors were compared, the shared fraction of clonotypes was about 5.5% for naive CD4, 3.5% to 4% for naive CD8, roughly 2.3% for memory CD4, and 0.4% for memory CD8. Naive subsets generally had larger estimated clonotype richness than memory subsets. Pairwise subsampling indicated that sequencing depth was expected to affect the degree of clonotype sharing among donors. Only blood was sampled, and tissue TCR repertoires likely differ from those in blood. Because the study included a small number of donors, the genetic and exposure-history diversity represented was limited. Even with the large sequencing depth, rarefaction of the sorted-subset datasets indicated that sequencing was incomplete.

Using the deep immunoSEQ assay, TCR CDR3 regions were amplified from genomic DNA by multiplex PCR. For each cell subset, the extracted genomic DNA was distributed evenly across all wells of several immunoSEQ 96-well plates, and each plate served as one replicate. Each replicate PCR for sorted subsets received around 200 ng genomic DNA, equal to tens of thousands of T cell genomes. Purified libraries were measured with a Qubit 3.0 fluorometer, size-checked on a Bioanalyzer 2100, and measured again with the KAPA Library Quantification kit. A separate single-read 150-cycle Illumina NextSeq 550 flow cell was used to sequence each immunoSEQ 96-well plate. In the source study's methods: Because the immunoSEQ output held only junctional sequences and lacked quality scores, the filtering could not match the filtering applied to full-length reads. To assign V/J genes and CDR3, sequences were annotated using PyIR, a Python wrapper for IgBLAST v1.9, with IMGT germline references. Any read was removed if the V/J assignment was weak (E-value above 1e-6), the CDR3 was missing, or the read contained stop codons, out-of-frame junctions, or ambiguous translated residues. V3J clonotypes were defined by identical inferred V gene, J gene, and CDR3 amino acid sequence. Percentage overlap between repertoires was computed as shared unique clonotypes divided by the size of the smaller repertoire. Repertoire richness was assessed with RTK rarefaction, the Chao1 estimator, and Recon v2.1 estimates of unobserved clonotypes. OLGA was used to compute generation probabilities for all TCRbeta clonotypes that the gDNA method yielded from a few donors. Sourced from immuneACCESS, this table was stored by TCRdb with only in-frame sequences that have V and J called. A share of the clones is absent; for the studies checked, an unresolved V gene accounts for under half, and the remainder has no known explanation. V, J and clone size derive from that table, while D and trimming were established from the DNA sequence. The sample yields around 2,000,000 clones; over 85% were counted once. The top ten constitute roughly 0.13% of the sample.

The chain is assembled from TRBV10-3 and TRBJ1-1, with 9 bases in between that match TRBD1. The sample was naive CD4+ T cells sorted from blood. What this sample's cell subset or site label stands for: CD45RA+ positively selected. The clonotype originates from a man aged 18 to 29 in good health. CDR3 protein: CAISGTRTGENTEAFF. The DNA sequence reads TGTGCCATCAGTGGGACTAGGACAGGGGAGAACACTGAAGCTTTCTTT.